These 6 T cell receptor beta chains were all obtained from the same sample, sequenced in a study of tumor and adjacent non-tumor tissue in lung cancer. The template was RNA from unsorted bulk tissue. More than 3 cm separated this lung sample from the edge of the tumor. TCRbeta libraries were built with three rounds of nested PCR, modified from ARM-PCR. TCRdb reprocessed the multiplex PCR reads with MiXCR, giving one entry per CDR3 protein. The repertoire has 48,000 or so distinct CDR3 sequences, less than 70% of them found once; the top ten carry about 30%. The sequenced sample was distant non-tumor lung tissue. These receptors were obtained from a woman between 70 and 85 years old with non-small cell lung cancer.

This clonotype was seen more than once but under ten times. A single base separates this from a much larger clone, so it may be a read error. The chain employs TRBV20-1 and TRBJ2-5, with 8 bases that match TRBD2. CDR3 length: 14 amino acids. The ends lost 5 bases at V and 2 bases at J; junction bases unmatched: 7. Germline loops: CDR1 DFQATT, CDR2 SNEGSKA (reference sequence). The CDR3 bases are TGCAGTGCTCGGAATACTAGCGGACAAGAGACCCAGTACTTC. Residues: CSARNTSGQETQYF.

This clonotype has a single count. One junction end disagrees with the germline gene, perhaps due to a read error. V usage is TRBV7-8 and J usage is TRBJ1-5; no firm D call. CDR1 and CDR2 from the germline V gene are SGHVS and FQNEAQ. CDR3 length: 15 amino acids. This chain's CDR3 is CASSLGASENQPQQF. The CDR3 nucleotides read TGTGCCAGCTCCTTAGGAGCATCCGAGAATCAGCCCCAGCAATTT.

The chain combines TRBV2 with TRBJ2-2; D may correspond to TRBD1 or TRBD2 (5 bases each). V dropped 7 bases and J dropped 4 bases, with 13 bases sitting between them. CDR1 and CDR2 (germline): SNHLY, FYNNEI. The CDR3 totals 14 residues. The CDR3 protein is CASTRGWGTGELFF. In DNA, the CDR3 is TGTGCCAGCACACGGGGCTGGGGCACCGGGGAGCTGTTTTTT.

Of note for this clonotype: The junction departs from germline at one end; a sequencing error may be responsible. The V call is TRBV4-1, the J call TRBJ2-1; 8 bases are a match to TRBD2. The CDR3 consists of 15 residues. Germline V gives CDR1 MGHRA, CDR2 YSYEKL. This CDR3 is CASSQGAGEGYDQFF. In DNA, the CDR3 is TGCGCCAGCAGCCAAGGAGCGGGAGAAGGTTATGACCAGTTCTTC.

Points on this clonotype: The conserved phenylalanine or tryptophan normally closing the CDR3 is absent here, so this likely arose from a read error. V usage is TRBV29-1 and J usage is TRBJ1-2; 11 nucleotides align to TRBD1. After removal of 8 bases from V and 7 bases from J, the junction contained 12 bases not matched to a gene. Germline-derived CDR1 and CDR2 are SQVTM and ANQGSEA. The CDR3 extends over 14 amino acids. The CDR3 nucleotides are TGCAGCACCAAAGGCACCGGGACAGGGGGTGGCTACACCATC. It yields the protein CSTKGTGTGGGYTI.

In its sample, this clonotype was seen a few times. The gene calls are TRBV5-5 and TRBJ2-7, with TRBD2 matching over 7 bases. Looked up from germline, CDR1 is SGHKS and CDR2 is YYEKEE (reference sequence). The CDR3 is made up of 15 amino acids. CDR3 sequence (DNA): TGTGCTAGCGGCTGTACTAGCGCGAGCGTCTACGAGCAGTACTTC. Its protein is CASGCTSASVYEQYF.